This TCR beta chain was observed in a study of cytomegalovirus exposure and HLA in healthy donors. Study results and caveats: In a later analysis, around 18,000 TCR beta sequences were associated with HLA alleles at 0.05 false discovery rate. A later analysis linked a missense DCLRE1C variant to TCR beta V- and J-gene trimming. Per a later analysis, HLA-associated TCR beta chains showed more clonal expansion than other, equally common TCR beta chains.

This clone was detected only once. The target antigen is unknown. Both 60 Vbeta primers and 13 Jbeta primers went into the PCR. TCRdb keeps only in-frame clones here, not all; method: immunoSEQ multiplex PCR. The table shows fewer than 250,000 clones, with approximately 77% occurring only once. The TCR originated in a man in his forties or fifties in good health and CMV-seropositive. The sample comprised PBMCs.

CDR3 residues: CASSQRVSYEQYF. The CDR3 nucleotides are TGTGCCAGCAGCCAGCGGGTCTCCTACGAGCAGTACTTC. The genes are TRBV7-8 and TRBJ2-7, with D tentatively TRBD2 (6 bases). The CDR3 contains 13 residues. V dropped 5 bases and J dropped 0 bases, with 8 bases sitting between them. Germline V gives CDR1 SGHVS, CDR2 FQNEAQ.